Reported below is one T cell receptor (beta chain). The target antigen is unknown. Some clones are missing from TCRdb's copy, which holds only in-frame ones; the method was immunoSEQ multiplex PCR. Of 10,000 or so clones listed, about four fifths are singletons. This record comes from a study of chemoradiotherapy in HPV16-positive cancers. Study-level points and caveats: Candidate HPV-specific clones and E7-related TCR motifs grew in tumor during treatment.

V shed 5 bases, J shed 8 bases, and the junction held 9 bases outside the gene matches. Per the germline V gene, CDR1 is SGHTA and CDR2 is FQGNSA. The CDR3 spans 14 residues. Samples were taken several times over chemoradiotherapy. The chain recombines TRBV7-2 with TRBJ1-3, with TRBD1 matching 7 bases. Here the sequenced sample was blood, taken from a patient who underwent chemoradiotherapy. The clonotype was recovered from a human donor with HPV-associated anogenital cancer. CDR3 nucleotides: TGTGCCAGCAGCATCGGGACAGAAGGGGACACCATATATTTT. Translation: CASSIGTEGDTIYF.